This record looks at one T cell receptor (beta chain) sequence and its context. This may be a read error, as it is one base from a much larger clone. The CDR3 has 14 amino acids. CDR1 is SGHNT, CDR2 YYREEE, per germline (reference sequence). V gave up 0 bases and J gave up 3 bases; unmatched junction bases: 3. This sample is drawn from a study of blood T cell repertoires in COVID-19. Assay: immunoSEQ multiplex PCR; the TCRdb copy retains only in-frame clones and omits some. The sample lists 200,000 to 250,000 clones; approximately 86% were seen once. The sequence was collected from a man aged 55 to 70 with acute or convalescent COVID-19. V gene TRBV5-4 combines with J gene TRBJ2-7; TRBD1 matches at 7 bases. The material sequenced was peripheral blood. In DNA, the CDR3 is TGTGCCAGCAGCTTGGGACAGGGACGCTACGAGCAGTACTTC. Residues: CASSLGQGRYEQYF. Full variable domain (missing parts from reference TRBV5-4 and TRBJ2-7): ETGVTQSPTHLIKTRGQQVTLRCSSQSGHNTVSWYQQALGQGPQFIFQYYREEENGRGNFPPRFSGLQFPNYSSELNVNALELDDSALYLCASSLGQGRYEQYFGPGTRLTVT.